Only a few counts were recorded for the clone carrying this TCR beta chain. Antigen specificity is unknown. Germline V gene sequence: CDR1 MNHEY, CDR2 SVGAGI. The CDR3 runs 17 residues. V was clipped by 0 bases and J by 5 bases; unmatched bases: 4. This specimen comes from a study of blood T cells in healthy people across ages. Study results and limitations: The CMV status of each donor remained undetermined, and this could have confounded shifts in expanded clonotypes.

Then a second PCR, running roughly 7 to 11 cycles, was carried out with a sample-barcoded 5' primer and a J-beta primer mix. Every single cDNA molecule received a tag from a template-switch adaptor with 12 random nucleotides. TCRdb reanalysed the 5' RACE reads using MiXCR and keeps one entry per CDR3 protein. The sample lists about 1.1 million distinct CDR3 sequences; around two fifths were seen once. V usage is TRBV6-5 and J usage is TRBJ2-3; 14 bases align to TRBD2. Sequencing was done on a sample of blood. The clonotype originates from a man aged 18 to 35 in good health. The CDR3 is CASSYSTSGGVGDTQYF. The CDR3 nucleotides read TGTGCCAGCAGTTACTCGACTAGCGGGGGGGTGGGAGATACGCAGTATTTT.